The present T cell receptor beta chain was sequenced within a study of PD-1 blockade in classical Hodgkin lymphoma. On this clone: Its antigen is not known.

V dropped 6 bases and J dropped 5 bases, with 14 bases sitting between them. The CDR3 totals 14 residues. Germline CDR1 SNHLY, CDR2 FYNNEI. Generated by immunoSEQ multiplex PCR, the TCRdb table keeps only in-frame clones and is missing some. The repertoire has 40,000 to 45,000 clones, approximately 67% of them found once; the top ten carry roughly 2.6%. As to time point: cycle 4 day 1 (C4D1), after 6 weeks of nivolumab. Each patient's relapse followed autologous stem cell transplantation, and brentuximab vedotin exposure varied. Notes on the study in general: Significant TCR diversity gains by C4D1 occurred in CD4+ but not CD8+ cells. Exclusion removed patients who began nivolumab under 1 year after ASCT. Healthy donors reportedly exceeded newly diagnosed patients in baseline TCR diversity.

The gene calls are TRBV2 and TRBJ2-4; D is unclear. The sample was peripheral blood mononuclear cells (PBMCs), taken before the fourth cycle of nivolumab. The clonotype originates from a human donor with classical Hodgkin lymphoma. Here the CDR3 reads CASRASSVQNIQYF. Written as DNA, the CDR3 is TGTGCCAGCAGAGCATCTAGTGTTCAAAACATTCAGTACTTC.